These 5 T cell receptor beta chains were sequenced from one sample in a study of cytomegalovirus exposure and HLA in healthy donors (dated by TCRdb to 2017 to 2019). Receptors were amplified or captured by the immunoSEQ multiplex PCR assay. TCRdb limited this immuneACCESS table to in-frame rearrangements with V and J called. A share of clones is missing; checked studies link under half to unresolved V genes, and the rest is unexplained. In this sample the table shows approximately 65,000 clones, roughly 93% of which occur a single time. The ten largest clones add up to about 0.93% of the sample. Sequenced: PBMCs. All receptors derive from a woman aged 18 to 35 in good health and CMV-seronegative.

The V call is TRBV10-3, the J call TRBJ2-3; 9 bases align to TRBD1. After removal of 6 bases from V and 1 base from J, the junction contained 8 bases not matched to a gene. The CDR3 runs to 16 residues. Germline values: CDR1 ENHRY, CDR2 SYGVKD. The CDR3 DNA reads TGTGCCATCAGACCAAGGACAGGGGCCGGCACAGATACGCAGTATTTT. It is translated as CAIRPRTGAGTDTQYF.

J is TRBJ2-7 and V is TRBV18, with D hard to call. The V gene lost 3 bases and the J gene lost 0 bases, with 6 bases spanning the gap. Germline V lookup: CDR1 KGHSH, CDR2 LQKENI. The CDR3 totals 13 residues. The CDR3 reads CASSPEDSYEQYF. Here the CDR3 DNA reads TGTGCCAGCTCACCTGAGGACTCCTACGAGCAGTACTTC.

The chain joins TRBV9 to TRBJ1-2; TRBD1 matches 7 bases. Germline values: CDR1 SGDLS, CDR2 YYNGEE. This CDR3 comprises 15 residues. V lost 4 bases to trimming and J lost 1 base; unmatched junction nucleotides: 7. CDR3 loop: CASSPWGQFNYGYTF. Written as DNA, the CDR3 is TGTGCCAGCAGCCCATGGGGACAGTTTAACTATGGCTACACCTTC.

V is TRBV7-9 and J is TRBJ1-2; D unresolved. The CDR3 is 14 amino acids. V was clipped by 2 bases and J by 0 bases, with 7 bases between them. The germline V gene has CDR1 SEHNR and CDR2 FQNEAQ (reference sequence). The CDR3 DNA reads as TGTGCCAGCAGCTTACAGGCCGCTAACTATGGCTACACCTTC. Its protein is CASSLQAANYGYTF. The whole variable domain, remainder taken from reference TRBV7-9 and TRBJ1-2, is DTGVSQNPRHKITKRGQNVTFRCDPISEHNRLYWYRQTLGQGPEFLTYFQNEAQLEKSRLLSDRFSAERPKGSFSTLEIQRTEQGDSAMYLCASSLQAANYGYTFGSGTRLTVV.

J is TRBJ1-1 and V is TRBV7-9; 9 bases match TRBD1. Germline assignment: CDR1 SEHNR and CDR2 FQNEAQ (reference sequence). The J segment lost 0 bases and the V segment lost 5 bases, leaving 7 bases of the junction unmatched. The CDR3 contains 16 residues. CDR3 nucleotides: TGTGCCAGCAGCATGGACAGGGGCCTACTGAACACTGAAGCTTTCTTT. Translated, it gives CASSMDRGLLNTEAFF.